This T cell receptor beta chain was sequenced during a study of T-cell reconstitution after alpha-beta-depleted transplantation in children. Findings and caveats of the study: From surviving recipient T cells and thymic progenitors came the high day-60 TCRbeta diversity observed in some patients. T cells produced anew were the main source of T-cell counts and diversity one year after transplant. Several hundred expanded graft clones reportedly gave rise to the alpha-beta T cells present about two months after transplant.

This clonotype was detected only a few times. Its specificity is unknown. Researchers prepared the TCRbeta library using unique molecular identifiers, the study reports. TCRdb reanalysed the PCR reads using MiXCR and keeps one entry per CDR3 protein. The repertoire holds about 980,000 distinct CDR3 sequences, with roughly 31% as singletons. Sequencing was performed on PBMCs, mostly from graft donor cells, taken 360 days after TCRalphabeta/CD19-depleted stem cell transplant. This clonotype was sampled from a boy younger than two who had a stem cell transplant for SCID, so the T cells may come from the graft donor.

The CDR3 protein is CASSSQGGGLSNEQFF. The CDR3, as DNA: TGCGCCAGCAGCTCTCAAGGGGGGGGTTTGAGCAATGAGCAGTTCTTC. J is TRBJ2-1 and V is TRBV5-1, with a tentative D call TRBD2 (7 bases). Trimming removed 3 bases from V and 6 bases from J, with 19 bases in between. CDR3 size: 16 residues. Germline CDR1 and CDR2: SGHRS and YFSETQ.